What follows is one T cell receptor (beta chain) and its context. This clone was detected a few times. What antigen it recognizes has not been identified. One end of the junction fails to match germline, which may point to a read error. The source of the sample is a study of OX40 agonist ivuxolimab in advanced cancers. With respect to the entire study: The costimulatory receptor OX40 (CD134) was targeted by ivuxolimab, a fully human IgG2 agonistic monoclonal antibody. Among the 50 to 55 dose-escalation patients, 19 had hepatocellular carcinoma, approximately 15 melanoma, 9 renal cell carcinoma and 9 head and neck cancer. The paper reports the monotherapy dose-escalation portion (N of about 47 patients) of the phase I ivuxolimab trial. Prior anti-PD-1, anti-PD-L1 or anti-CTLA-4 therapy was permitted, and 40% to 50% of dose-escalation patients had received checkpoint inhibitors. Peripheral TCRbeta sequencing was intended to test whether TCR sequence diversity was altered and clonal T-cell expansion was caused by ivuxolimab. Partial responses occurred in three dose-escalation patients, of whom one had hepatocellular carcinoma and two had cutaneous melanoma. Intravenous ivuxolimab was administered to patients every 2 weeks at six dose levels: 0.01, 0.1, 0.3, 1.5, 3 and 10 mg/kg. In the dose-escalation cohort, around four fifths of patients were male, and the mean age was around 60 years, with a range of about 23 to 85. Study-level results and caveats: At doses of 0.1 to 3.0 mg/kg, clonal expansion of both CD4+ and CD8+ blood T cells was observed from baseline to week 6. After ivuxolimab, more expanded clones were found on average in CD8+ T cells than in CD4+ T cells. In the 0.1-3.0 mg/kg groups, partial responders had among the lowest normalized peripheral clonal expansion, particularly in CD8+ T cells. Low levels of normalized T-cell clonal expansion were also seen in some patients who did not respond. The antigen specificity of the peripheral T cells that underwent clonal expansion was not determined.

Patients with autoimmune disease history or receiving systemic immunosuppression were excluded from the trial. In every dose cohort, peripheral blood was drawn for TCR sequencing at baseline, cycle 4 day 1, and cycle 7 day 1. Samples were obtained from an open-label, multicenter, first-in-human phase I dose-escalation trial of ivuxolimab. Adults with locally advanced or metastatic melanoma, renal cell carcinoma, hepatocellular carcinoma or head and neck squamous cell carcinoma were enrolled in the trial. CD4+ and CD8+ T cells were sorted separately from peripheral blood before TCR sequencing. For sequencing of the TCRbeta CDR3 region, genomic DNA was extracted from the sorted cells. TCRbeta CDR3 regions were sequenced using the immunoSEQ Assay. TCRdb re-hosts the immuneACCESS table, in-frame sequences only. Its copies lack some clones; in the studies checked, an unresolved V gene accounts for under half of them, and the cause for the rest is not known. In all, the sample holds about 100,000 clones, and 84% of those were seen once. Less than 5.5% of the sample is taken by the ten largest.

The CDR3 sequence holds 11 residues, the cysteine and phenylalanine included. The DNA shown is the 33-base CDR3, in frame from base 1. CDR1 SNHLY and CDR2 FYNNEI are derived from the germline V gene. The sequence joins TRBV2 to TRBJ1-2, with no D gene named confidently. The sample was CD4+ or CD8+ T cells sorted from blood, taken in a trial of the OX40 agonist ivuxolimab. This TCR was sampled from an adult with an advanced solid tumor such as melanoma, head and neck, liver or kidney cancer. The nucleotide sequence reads TGTGCCAGCAGTGAAGCGGCAGCGGACGTCTTC. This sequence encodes CASSEAAADVF. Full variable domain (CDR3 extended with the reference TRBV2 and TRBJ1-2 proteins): EPEVTQTPSHQVTQMGQEVILRCVPISNHLYFYWYRQILGQKVEFLVSFYNNEISEKSEIFDDQFSVERPDGSNFTLKIRSTKLEDSAMYFCASSEAAADVFGSGTRLTVV.